The rows below give T cell receptor beta chains drawn from one sample of a study of OX40 agonist ivuxolimab in advanced cancers. The table came from immunoSEQ multiplex PCR; TCRdb's copy has only in-frame clones and leaves some out. The repertoire holds approximately 82,000 clones, with about 88% as singletons. Sample: CD4+ or CD8+ T cells sorted from blood, taken in a trial of the OX40 agonist ivuxolimab. Every receptor here comes from an adult with an advanced solid tumor such as melanoma, head and neck, liver or kidney cancer. CDR3s include the opening cysteine and the closing phenylalanine or tryptophan. A D gene is named only where the DNA matches it firmly. Clone size appears in some rows only: once, few, many, or a class for an expanded clone.

D,size,V,J,DNA,CDR3
TRBD2,.,TRBV5-1,TRBJ2-5,TGCGCCAGCAGCTTGGCCTCTAGCGGGAGCCATCGAGAGACCCAGTACTTC,CASSLASSGSHRETQYF
TRBD2,.,TRBV27,TRBJ2-3,TGTGCCAGCAGTTTCTCACTAGCGGGTAATACGCAGTATTTT,CASSFSLAGNTQYF
.,.,TRBV9,TRBJ2-1,TGTGCCAGCAGCGTAGCCGGAGATATGGGTGGCAATGAGCAGTTCTTC,CASSVAGDMGGNEQFF
.,.,TRBV6-4,TRBJ1-1,TGTGCCAGCAGTGACTCCTTTGGGAACACTGAAGCTTTCTTT,CASSDSFGNTEAFF
.,.,TRBV11-2,TRBJ1-1,TGTGCCAGCAGCTTACAGGGACTGGGGTCTACCACTGAAGCTTTCTTT,CASSLQGLGSTTEAFF
.,.,TRBV7-8,TRBJ1-3,TGTGCCAGCAGTCCCCAGATTCGACAGTTTAACTCTGGAAACACCATATATTTT,CASSPQIRQFNSGNTIYF
.,.,TRBV2,TRBJ1-2,TGTGCCAGCTCCCAGGACCCTAACTATGGCTACACCTTC,CASSQDPNYGYTF
TRBD1,.,TRBV7-9,TRBJ1-3,TGTGCCAGCAGCCAACGAGGGACAGGGACAAACACCATATATTTT,CASSQRGTGTNTIYF
.,.,TRBV5-1,TRBJ2-5,TGCGCCAGCAGCTTGGGGGTGGCGTTTCAAGAGACCCAGTACTTC,CASSLGVAFQETQYF
.,few,TRBV2,TRBJ2-3,TGTGCCAGCAGGCCCTACTCGGCAGATACGCAGTATTTT,CASRPYSADTQYF
.,.,TRBV7-6,TRBJ1-5,TGTGCCAGCAGCTTAGACACAGCCGGGAATCAGCCCCAGCATTTT,CASSLDTAGNQPQHF
.,.,TRBV29-1,TRBJ2-2,TGCAGCGTGGGGGGCGGGACCGGGGAGCTGTTTTTT,CSVGGGTGELFF
TRBD2,.,TRBV4-1,TRBJ2-5,TGCGCCAGCAGCCGCCCGGGAGGCAGTCGGTCCGGTGAGACCCAGTACTTC,CASSRPGGSRSGETQYF
.,.,TRBV5-6,TRBJ2-2,TGTGCCAGCAGCTTGCCGCCTTCCCCTAGCGGGGAGCTGTTTTTT,CASSLPPSPSGELFF
.,.,TRBV29-1,TRBJ1-1,TGCAGCGTTGTGGGCACCATGAACACTGAAGCTTTCTTT,CSVVGTMNTEAFF
.,.,TRBV6-1,TRBJ2-2,TGTGCCAGCAGTGTCAGGGCTACCGGGGAGCTGTTTTTT,CASSVRATGELFF
.,.,TRBV6-1,TRBJ1-2,TGTGCCAGCAGTGAACGAGGGTATGGCTACACCTTC,CASSERGYGYTF
.,few,TRBV28,TRBJ2-5,TGTGCCAGCAGTCGCCCGGGGCAACAAGAGACCCAGTACTTC,CASSRPGQQETQYF
.,.,TRBV10-2,TRBJ1-5,TGCGCCAGCAGTGACGGGGGCCCGGATCAGCCCCAGCATTTT,CASSDGGPDQPQHF
.,.,TRBV2,TRBJ2-3,TGTGCCAGCAGCGCCATTTTGAGTACAGATACGCAGTATTTT,CASSAILSTDTQYF
TRBD1,.,TRBV5-1,TRBJ1-6,TGCGCCAGCAGCTCGGACAGGGGTAATTCACCCCTCCACTTT,CASSSDRGNSPLHF
TRBD1,.,TRBV18,TRBJ1-2,TGTGCCAGCTCACCAGGACAGGGCAGCTATGGCTACACCTTC,CASSPGQGSYGYTF
.,.,TRBV5-1,TRBJ2-2,TGCGCCAGCAGCTTTGGGACAAGCACCGGGGAGCTGTTTTTT,CASSFGTSTGELFF
.,.,TRBV11-2,TRBJ2-1,TGTGCCAGCAGCTTAGATCGGGGTAGCGTCAATGAGCAGTTCTTC,CASSLDRGSVNEQFF
TRBD1,.,TRBV5-3,TRBJ2-1,TGTGCCAGAAGCTCCCGGGACAGGGGGAGGAATGAGCAGTTCTTC,CARSSRDRGRNEQFF
.,once,TRBV7-9,TRBJ2-1,TGTGCCAGCAGCTTAAAGGGACCCGGTAATGAGCAGTTCTTC,CASSLKGPGNEQFF
.,.,TRBV11-3,TRBJ2-7,TGTGCCAGCACCTTATCCACAGATTCCTACGAGCAGTACTTC,CASTLSTDSYEQYF
.,.,TRBV12-5,TRBJ1-4,TGTGCTAGTGGTTTGGGGGGTTTGGGTGAAAAACTGTTTTTT,CASGLGGLGEKLFF
.,.,TRBV5-4,TRBJ1-5,TGTGCCAGCAGCTCGGGGGCAGAGCCTGGTCAGCCCCAGCATTTT,CASSSGAEPGQPQHF
.,.,TRBV5-1,TRBJ1-2,TGCGCCAGCAGCCCGACGGTAGGGAGCTATGGCTACACCTTC,CASSPTVGSYGYTF
TRBD2,.,TRBV6-5,TRBJ2-7,TGTGCCAGCAGGCGCGGGGGAGCCTACGAGCAGTACTTC,CASRRGGAYEQYF
.,.,TRBV9,TRBJ2-5,TGTGCCAGCAGCCCCACGCAAGAGACCCAGTACTTC,CASSPTQETQYF
.,.,TRBV7-9,TRBJ1-6,TGTGCCAGCAGCTTAGGGCAGGGGTTTTCACCCCTCCACTTT,CASSLGQGFSPLHF
TRBD2,.,TRBV11-1,TRBJ2-3,TGTGCCAGCAGCAAGGGACTAGCGGACACAGATACGCAGTATTTT,CASSKGLADTDTQYF
.,.,TRBV6-1,TRBJ2-5,TGTGCCAGCAATTTCCAGGCTGATGTAGAGACCCAGTACTTC,CASNFQADVETQYF
TRBD1,.,TRBV6-1,TRBJ1-1,TGTGCCAGCAGGAGACAGGGGATGACTGAAGCTTTCTTT,CASRRQGMTEAFF
.,once,TRBV12-5,TRBJ2-5,TGTGCTAGTGGTTTAGCTAGACAGATTCAAGAGACCCAGTACTTC,CASGLARQIQETQYF
.,few,TRBV5-4,TRBJ2-7,TGTGCCAGCAGCTTGGTGGGAGTCACCTCCTACGAGCAGTACTTC,CASSLVGVTSYEQYF
.,.,TRBV9,TRBJ2-3,TGTGCCAGCAGCGTAGAGCCGGGCGAAAATACGCAGTATTTT,CASSVEPGENTQYF
TRBD1,once,TRBV7-6,TRBJ2-5,TGTGCCAGCAGCTTAGGGGACAGTAATCAAGAGACCCAGTACTTC,CASSLGDSNQETQYF
.,.,TRBV6-1,TRBJ1-5,TGTGCCAGCAGAGAGGGTAGGGGGCAGCCCCAGCATTTT,CASREGRGQPQHF
.,once,TRBV15,TRBJ1-2,TGTGCCACCAGCAGATACAAGACGGGCTACACCTTC,CATSRYKTGYTF
.,.,TRBV30,TRBJ1-3,TGTGCCTGGAGTGTACTTACAGCTGGAAACACCATATATTTT,CAWSVLTAGNTIYF
TRBD1,.,TRBV15,TRBJ1-4,TGTGCCACCAGCAGAGGACAGGGTGAGGAAAAACTGTTTTTT,CATSRGQGEEKLFF
TRBD1,.,TRBV18,TRBJ2-5,TGTGCCAGCTCACCCGACAGGGGGGCAAGAGAGACCCAGTACTTC,CASSPDRGARETQYF